These T cell receptor beta chains were read from a single sample in a study of blood T cell dynamics during melanoma immunotherapy. The table came from immunoSEQ multiplex PCR; TCRdb's copy has only in-frame clones and leaves some out. The sample lists some 11,000 clones, approximately 87% occurring once. The starting material was blood, obtained from a patient treated with checkpoint blockade. These TCRs come from a human donor with melanoma. Both conserved end residues are part of each CDR3. A D gene is named only where the DNA matches it firmly. Clone size is not always given. Where it is, it says once, few, many or a class for expanded clones.

clone size	D gene	V gene	J gene	CDR3 protein	CDR3 DNA
-	-	TRBV7-2	TRBJ2-2	CASSLAGRGTGELFF	TGTGCCAGCAGCTTGGCCGGGCGGGGAACCGGGGAGCTGTTTTTT
-	-	TRBV4-1	TRBJ2-7	CASSQDVRGHEQYF	TGCGCCAGCAGCCAAGATGTCAGGGGCCACGAGCAGTACTTC
-	-	TRBV2	TRBJ1-6	CASSETGPNSPLHF	TGTGCCAGCAGTGAAACTGGTCCCAATTCACCCCTCCACTTT
-	-	TRBV6-5	TRBJ2-1	CASSYDAGGPYNEQFF	TGTGCCAGCAGTTACGATGCGGGCGGGCCCTACAATGAGCAGTTCTTC
-	-	TRBV7-9	TRBJ2-3	CASSLAGYPGVYTQYF	TGTGCCAGCAGCTTAGCCGGGTACCCGGGCGTATATACGCAGTATTTT
-	TRBD1	TRBV15	TRBJ1-1	CATSRDLGQGGRTEAFF	TGTGCCACCAGCAGAGATTTGGGACAGGGTGGTCGGACTGAAGCTTTCTTT
-	-	TRBV5-1	TRBJ2-2	CASSPRPSSNTGELFF	TGCGCCAGCAGCCCCCGGCCCTCCTCGAACACCGGGGAGCTGTTTTTT
-	-	TRBV2	TRBJ1-3	CASSNTVAFSGNTIYF	TGTGCCAGCAGTAATACAGTTGCTTTCTCTGGAAACACCATATATTTT
-	TRBD2	TRBV11-2	TRBJ2-3	CASSFSGGIGTDTQYF	TGTGCCAGCAGTTTTAGCGGGGGGATAGGAACAGATACGCAGTATTTT
once	-	TRBV7-2	TRBJ2-7	CASSLEASSSYEQYF	TGTGCCAGCAGCTTAGAGGCTAGCAGCTCCTACGAGCAGTACTTC
-	-	TRBV5-5	TRBJ1-2	CASSLELGLGYGYTF	TGTGCCAGCAGCTTGGAACTGGGGTTGGGATATGGCTACACCTTC
once	-	TRBV28	TRBJ1-3	CASSLPGTQIRNTIYF	TGTGCCAGCAGTCTACCCGGGACTCAGATTCGAAACACCATATATTTT
-	TRBD1	TRBV9	TRBJ2-1	CASSHGQGIYNEQFF	TGTGCCAGCAGCCATGGACAGGGGATCTACAATGAGCAGTTCTTC
-	TRBD1	TRBV15	TRBJ1-1	CATSVRDRATEAFF	TGTGCCACCAGCGTTCGGGACAGGGCTACTGAAGCTTTCTTT
-	-	TRBV28	TRBJ1-2	CASSLQGHGYTF	TGTGCCAGCAGTCTACAGGGCCATGGCTACACCTTC
once	TRBD2	TRBV7-8	TRBJ2-5	CASSLLAGGSQETQYF	TGTGCCAGCAGCTTACTCGCGGGGGGGTCCCAAGAGACCCAGTACTTC
few	-	TRBV7-9	TRBJ2-7	CASSDPERLSYEQYF	TGTGCCAGCAGTGATCCGGAACGGCTATCCTACGAGCAGTACTTC
few	TRBD1	TRBV5-1	TRBJ1-2	CASSYGQGSGYTF	TGCGCCAGCAGCTATGGACAGGGCTCTGGCTACACCTTC
-	-	TRBV7-9	TRBJ1-3	CASSLGGAGNTIYF	TGTGCCAGCAGCTTAGGAGGGGCGGGAAACACCATATATTTT
-	-	TRBV19	TRBJ1-5	CASTPGGGNQPQHF	TGTGCCAGTACCCCGGGAGGGGGCAATCAGCCCCAGCATTTT
-	TRBD2	TRBV10-2	TRBJ2-5	CASRNFSGGVEETQYF	TGCGCCAGCAGGAACTTTAGCGGGGGGGTAGAAGAGACCCAGTACTTC
-	-	TRBV5-5	TRBJ1-2	CASSPHWTASNYGYTF	TGTGCCAGCAGCCCCCACTGGACAGCTTCTAACTATGGCTACACCTTC
-	TRBD1	TRBV28	TRBJ1-2	CASNLDRAYYGYTF	TGTGCCAGCAATCTCGACAGGGCCTACTATGGCTACACCTTC
once	TRBD1	TRBV6-1	TRBJ1-5	CASSGQGRQPQHF	TGTGCCAGCAGTGGACAGGGGAGACAGCCCCAGCATTTT
-	TRBD1	TRBV7-2	TRBJ1-5	CASSSQPGGFQPQHF	TGTGCCAGCAGCTCCCAACCAGGGGGATTCCAGCCCCAGCATTTT
-	-	TRBV5-1	TRBJ2-6	CASSRTTGTGANVLTF	TGCGCCAGCAGCCGTACTACAGGGACTGGGGCCAACGTCCTGACTTTC
once	TRBD2	TRBV25-1	TRBJ2-2	CASSEAGTKAGELFF	TGTGCCAGCAGTGAGGCCGGGACTAAAGCCGGGGAGCTGTTTTTT
-	TRBD1	TRBV4-1	TRBJ1-2	CASSEIQGALDYGYTF	TGCGCCAGCAGCGAAATACAGGGGGCGTTGGACTATGGCTACACCTTC
-	-	TRBV9	TRBJ2-2	CASSSRAVTGELFF	TGTGCCAGCAGCTCGAGGGCGGTCACCGGGGAGCTGTTTTTT
-	TRBD1	TRBV18	TRBJ1-1	CASSPGTGMNTEAFF	TGTGCCAGCTCACCCGGGACAGGGATGAACACTGAAGCTTTCTTT
-	-	TRBV5-1	TRBJ2-1	CASSLGDYNEQFF	TGCGCCAGCAGCTTAGGAGATTACAATGAGCAGTTCTTC
few	-	TRBV4-3	TRBJ2-7	CASSQDKWSHEQYF	TGCGCCAGCAGCCAAGATAAGTGGAGCCACGAGCAGTACTTC
-	-	TRBV6-5	TRBJ2-2	CASSYNRLNTGELFF	TGTGCCAGCAGTTACAACAGGTTAAACACCGGGGAGCTGTTTTTT
-	-	TRBV6-5	TRBJ1-5	CASSRTDPGNQPQHF	TGTGCCAGCAGTCGGACGGACCCAGGGAATCAGCCCCAGCATTTT
-	-	TRBV2	TRBJ1-1	CASSAPARGNTEAFF	TGTGCCAGCAGTGCACCTGCTAGGGGGAACACTGAAGCTTTCTTT
few	-	TRBV6-6	TRBJ2-3	CASLGSTDTQYF	TGTGCCAGCTTAGGATCCACAGATACGCAGTATTTT
once	-	TRBV7-2	TRBJ2-5	CASSSGLEGETQYF	TGTGCCAGCAGCTCCGGACTTGAGGGAGAGACCCAGTACTTC
-	-	TRBV13	TRBJ1-3	CASSRGQFSGNTIYF	TGTGCCAGCAGCCGCGGACAGTTCTCTGGAAACACCATATATTTT
-	TRBD1	TRBV2	TRBJ1-2	CASSPAGTGGNYGYTF	TGTGCCAGCAGTCCAGCTGGGACAGGGGGGAACTATGGCTACACCTTC
-	-	TRBV2	TRBJ1-4	CASSKQGLREKLFF	TGTGCCAGCAGTAAACAGGGCTTAAGGGAAAAACTGTTTTTT
-	TRBD2	TRBV5-1	TRBJ2-5	CASSLGGGIETQYF	TGCGCCAGCAGCTTAGGCGGGGGGATCGAGACCCAGTACTTC
-	-	TRBV7-4	TRBJ1-2	CASSFDSPRGYTF	TGTGCCAGCAGTTTTGACAGTCCGAGGGGCTACACCTTC
-	TRBD1	TRBV28	TRBJ2-2	CASSFKARLTGANTGELFF	TGTGCCAGCAGTTTTAAAGCGAGGCTGACAGGGGCGAACACCGGGGAGCTGTTTTTT
-	TRBD1	TRBV5-1	TRBJ1-1	CASSGTGGNTEAFF	TGCGCCAGCAGCGGGACAGGGGGTAACACTGAAGCTTTCTTT
-	-	TRBV5-4	TRBJ1-4	CASSLGQTTNEKLFF	TGTGCCAGCAGCTTGGGGCAGACAACTAATGAAAAACTGTTTTTT
-	TRBD2	TRBV28	TRBJ2-1	CASSSRLAASYNEQFF	TGTGCCAGCAGTTCGAGACTAGCGGCCTCCTACAATGAGCAGTTCTTC